The 18 T cell receptor beta chains in this list originate from one sample, sequenced in a study of PD-L1 blockade in urothelial cancer (dated by TCRdb to about 2017). The library relied on the immunoSEQ multiplex PCR assay. The source is immuneACCESS, and TCRdb retained only in-frame sequences with V and J called. Part of the clones is not carried over; for the studies checked, unresolved V genes explain less than half of this, and the remainder is unexplained. The sample records about 90,000 clones, 90% of which are singletons. 8.5% to 9.5% of the sample goes to the ten largest clones. Sequences were derived from PBMCs, sampled around atezolizumab (anti-PD-L1) treatment. The receptors were gathered from a man aged 60 to 75 with urothelial cancer.

V is TRBV7-9 and J is TRBJ2-3, with 7 bases that match TRBD2. CDR3 length equals 11 residues. In germline, CDR1 is SEHNR, CDR2 FQNEAQ (reference sequence). The CDR3 loop reads CAWGGTDTQYF. The CDR3 bases are TGTGCTTGGGGGGGGACAGATACGCAGTATTTT.

This chain connects TRBV5-4 to TRBJ1-4; 10 nucleotides line up with TRBD1. Trimming took 4 bases from V and 8 from J; bases not matched to a gene: 5. From germline, CDR1 is SGHNT and CDR2 YYREEE (reference sequence). The CDR3 is 14 amino acids. This chain's CDR3 is CASSTGQGPEKLFF. The CDR3 DNA reads TGTGCCAGCAGCACGGGACAGGGGCCCGAAAAACTGTTTTTT. The whole variable domain, filled in from reference TRBV5-4 and TRBJ1-4, reads ETGVTQSPTHLIKTRGQQVTLRCSSQSGHNTVSWYQQALGQGPQFIFQYYREEENGRGNFPPRFSGLQFPNYSSELNVNALELDDSALYLCASSTGQGPEKLFFGSGTQLSVL.

V is TRBV2 and J is TRBJ2-1; TRBD2 matches at 9 bases. Germline assignment: CDR1 SNHLY and CDR2 FYNNEI. The CDR3 consists of 15 residues. The V segment lost 4 bases and the J segment 6 bases; nucleotides outside the gene matches: 7. The CDR3 sequence: CASSARAGGVNEQFF. As DNA, the CDR3 is TGTGCCAGCAGTGCTCGAGCGGGAGGAGTCAATGAGCAGTTCTTC.

CDR3 residues: CASSLLPAGDNEQFF. In nucleotides, the CDR3 is TGCGCCAGCAGCTTGCTTCCAGCGGGGGACAATGAGCAGTTCTTC. This rearrangement joins TRBV5-1 to TRBJ2-1, with 8 bases that match TRBD2. J gave up 5 bases and V 1 base, and 5 bases lay outside the gene matches. In germline, CDR1 is SGHRS, CDR2 YFSETQ. This CDR3 is 15 amino acids long.

The V call is TRBV7-9, the J call TRBJ1-4, with D perhaps TRBD1 (5 bases). The CDR3 runs to 15 residues. The germline CDR1 and CDR2 sequences are SEHNR and FQNEAQ (reference sequence). Between the trimmed V and J ends, which lost 3 bases and 2 bases, there was a span of 10 bases. CDR3 amino acids: CASSFQGGTNEKLFF. The CDR3 DNA sequence: TGTGCCAGCAGCTTTCAGGGTGGGACTAATGAAAAACTGTTTTTT.

V gene TRBV7-2 combines with J gene TRBJ2-1; D remains unclear. The ends were cut back, 1 base at V and 9 bases at J, with 10 bases in the middle. Germline assignment: CDR1 SGHTA and CDR2 FQGNSA. The CDR3 is made up of 13 amino acids. In DNA form, the CDR3 reads TGTGCCAGCAGCTTAGGTAGCATGGGTGAGCAGTTCTTC. This codes for CASSLGSMGEQFF.

The chain employs TRBV19 and TRBJ2-1; no clear D. Trimming shortened V by 3 bases and J by 5 bases, and 23 bases separated the two germline ends. Germline V lookup: CDR1 LNHDA, CDR2 SQIVND (reference sequence). CDR3 size: 18 residues. Here the CDR3 DNA reads TGTGCCAGTAGTATTTACCCCGGTATCCAGCGAGGAAACAATGAGCAGTTCTTC. This encodes CASSIYPGIQRGNNEQFF. Supplemented by reference TRBV19 and TRBJ2-1, the full variable domain reads DGGITQSPKYLFRKEGQNVTLSCEQNLNHDAMYWYRQDPGQGLRLIYYSQIVNDFQKGDIAEGYSVSREKKESFPLTVTSAQKNPTAFYLCASSIYPGIQRGNNEQFFGPGTRLTVL.

The chain is built from TRBV25-1 and TRBJ1-1; the D is unclear. V shed 8 bases and J shed 1 base, with 5 bases lying between them. Looked up from germline, CDR1 is MGHDK and CDR2 is SYGVNS. The CDR3 has 11 residues. CDR3 protein: CASRRNTEAFF. DNA for the CDR3: TGTGCCAGCCGGAGGAACACTGAAGCTTTCTTT.

The chain combines TRBV7-2 with TRBJ2-3, with D tentatively TRBD1 (6 bases). CDR1 is SGHTA, CDR2 FQGNSA, per germline. Trimming pared 5 bases from V and 5 bases from J, leaving 14 bases between. The CDR3 is made up of 14 amino acids. Here the CDR3 DNA reads TGTGCCAGCAGCCAACAGGGTGGGGAAGATACGCAGTATTTT. As protein: CASSQQGGEDTQYF.

The genes are TRBV6-1 and TRBJ1-1; D remains unclear. Germline values: CDR1 MNHNS, CDR2 SASEGT. This CDR3 is 13 amino acids long. V lost 8 bases and J lost 0, with 10 bases in between. For the CDR3, the DNA is TGTGCCAGCCCCGGCGGGGTGAACACTGAAGCTTTCTTT. This sequence encodes CASPGGVNTEAFF.

The chain has TRBV29-1 and TRBJ1-2, with D maybe TRBD1 (6 bases). The CDR3 is 12 amino acids. Trimming cost V 5 bases and J 6 bases, with 13 bases left between them. CDR1 is SQVTM and CDR2 is ANQGSEA in the germline V gene. The CDR3 here is CSVPGGANGYTF. The CDR3 DNA is TGCAGCGTTCCCGGGGGGGCCAATGGCTACACCTTC. The whole variable domain, remainder taken from reference TRBV29-1 and TRBJ1-2, is SAVISQKPSRDICQRGTSLTIQCQVDSQVTMMFWYRQQPGQSLTLIATANQGSEATYESGFVIDKFPISRPNLTFSTLTVSNMSPEDSSIYLCSVPGGANGYTFGSGTRLTVV.

This chain uses TRBV4-1 with TRBJ2-7; TRBD2 aligns across 10 bases. The CDR3 is made up of 16 amino acids. CDR1 is MGHRA and CDR2 is YSYEKL in the germline V gene. Trimming removed 1 base from V and 7 bases from J; junction bases left unmatched: 10. Here the CDR3 DNA reads TGCGCCAGCAGCCAAGTTTTAGGGCTAGCGGGAGTTGAGCAGTACTTC. This codes for CASSQVLGLAGVEQYF.

The chain links TRBV7-2 to TRBJ1-1; the D is unclear. Germline CDR1 and CDR2: SGHTA and FQGNSA. Between the trimmed V and J ends, which lost 2 bases and 6 bases, there was a span of 10 bases. The CDR3 runs to 13 residues. The CDR3 spells CASSLPQKPEAFF. CDR3 nucleotide sequence: TGTGCCAGCAGCTTACCACAGAAACCTGAAGCTTTCTTT. The full variable domain, with the rest looked up from reference TRBV7-2 and TRBJ1-1, is GAGVSQSPSNKVTEKGKDVELRCDPISGHTALYWYRQSLGQGLEFLIYFQGNSAPDKSGLPSDRFSAERTGGSVSTLTIQRTQQEDSAVYLCASSLPQKPEAFFGQGTRLTVV.

The genes are TRBV11-1 and TRBJ2-1, with TRBD1 identical over 8 bases. This CDR3 is 15 amino acids long. V dropped 1 base and J dropped 7; count of bases not matched to a gene: 6. Germline CDR1 SGHAT, CDR2 FQDESV (reference sequence). This chain's CDR3 is CASSLGTTGANEQFF. DNA for the CDR3: TGTGCCAGCAGCTTAGGGACGACAGGGGCGAATGAGCAGTTCTTC.

CDR3 sequence (DNA): TGCGCCAGCAGCCCAAGCCAAAAGGGACAGGGGACTGAGCAGTTCTTC. The encoded protein is CASSPSQKGQGTEQFF. The chain is built from TRBV4-1 and TRBJ2-1, with 10 bases that match TRBD1. Trimming at V came to 4 bases and at J to 9 bases, leaving 12 bases not matched to a gene. The CDR3 contains 16 residues. Germline assignment: CDR1 MGHRA and CDR2 YSYEKL.

This clone was counted once. The rearrangement joins TRBV28 to TRBJ2-1; no clear D. Germline V gives CDR1 MDHEN, CDR2 SYDVKM. Trimming removed 4 bases from V and 0 bases from J, with 13 bases in between. The CDR3 spans 16 residues. CDR3 sequence reads: CASSWAHLSSYNEQFF. CDR3 DNA: TGTGCCAGCAGTTGGGCTCATTTAAGCTCCTACAATGAGCAGTTCTTC.

This chain links TRBV4-2 with TRBJ2-3, with 10 bases identical to TRBD2. Germline CDR1 and CDR2: LGHNA and YNFKEQ. Trimming at V came to 0 bases and at J to 6 bases, leaving 6 bases not matched to a gene. The CDR3 consists of 16 residues. CDR3 region: CASSQDPASGSDTQYF. CDR3 coding DNA: TGTGCCAGCAGCCAAGATCCGGCTAGCGGGAGTGATACGCAGTATTTT.

The V and J genes are TRBV19 and TRBJ1-1; the match to TRBD1 covers 9 bases. Trimming removed 3 bases from V and 4 bases from J; junction bases left unmatched: 6. CDR1 and CDR2 from the germline V gene are LNHDA and SQIVND (reference sequence). This CDR3 is 15 amino acids long. The CDR3 DNA reads as TGTGCCAGTAGTATCCGACAGGGGGATGGCACTGAAGCTTTCTTT. It encodes CASSIRQGDGTEAFF.